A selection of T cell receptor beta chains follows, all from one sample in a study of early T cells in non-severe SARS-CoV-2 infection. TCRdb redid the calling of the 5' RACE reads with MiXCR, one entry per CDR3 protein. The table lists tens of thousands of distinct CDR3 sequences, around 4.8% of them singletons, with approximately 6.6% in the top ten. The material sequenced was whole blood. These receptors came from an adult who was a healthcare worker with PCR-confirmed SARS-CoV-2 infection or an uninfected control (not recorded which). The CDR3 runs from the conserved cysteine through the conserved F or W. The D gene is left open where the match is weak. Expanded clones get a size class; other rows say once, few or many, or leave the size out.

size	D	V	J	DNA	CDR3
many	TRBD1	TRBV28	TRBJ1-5	TGTGCCAGCAGTTTTGACAGGGAGGGGATTCAGCCCCAGCATTTT	CASSFDREGIQPQHF
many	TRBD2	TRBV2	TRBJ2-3	TGTGCCAGCAGTGAAGCAAGTCGACTAGCGGAGGCCACAGATACGCAGTATTTT	CASSEASRLAEATDTQYF
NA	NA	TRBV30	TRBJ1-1	TGTGCCTGGACCGGTGAGTTCAGATTGAACACTGAAGCTTTCTTT	CAWTGEFRLNTEAFF
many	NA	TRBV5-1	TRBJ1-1	TGCGCCAGCAGCTTGGCCGGGGAGGGTGTGGGCACTGAAGCTTTCTTT	CASSLAGEGVGTEAFF
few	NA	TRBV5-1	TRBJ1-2	TGCGCCAGCAGCTTGGAGGGGACACAAGTGAATGGCTACACCTTC	CASSLEGTQVNGYTF
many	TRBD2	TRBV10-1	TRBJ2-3	TGCGCCAGCAGTCCAAGCGGGGACAGCACAGATACGCAGTATTTT	CASSPSGDSTDTQYF
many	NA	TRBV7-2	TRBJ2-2	TGTGCCAGCAGCTTAGTAAGGGGAAACGGGGAGCTGTTTTTT	CASSLVRGNGELFF
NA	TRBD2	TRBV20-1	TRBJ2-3	TGCAGTATGGCTAGCGGTGGCACAGATACGCAGTATTTT	CSMASGGTDTQYF
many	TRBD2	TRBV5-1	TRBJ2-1	TGCGCCAGCAGCTTGTGGTCTTCGACTAGCGGGAGAAGGTACAATGAGCAGTTCTTC	CASSLWSSTSGRRYNEQFF
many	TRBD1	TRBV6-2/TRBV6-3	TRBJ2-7	TGTGCCAGCAGTCCAACAGGGGGTCCCTACGAGCAGTACTTC	CASSPTGGPYEQYF
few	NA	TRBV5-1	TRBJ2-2	TGCGCCAGCAGCTTGGAGGCATCCGGGGAGCTGTTTTTT	CASSLEASGELFF
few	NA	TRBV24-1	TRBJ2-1	TGTGCCACCAGTCAGGCCGGGACACTTAATGAGCAGTTCTTC	CATSQAGTLNEQFF
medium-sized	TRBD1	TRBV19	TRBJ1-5	TGTGCCAGTAGTATTAGGGACAGGGCGAGGCAGCCCCAGCATTTT	CASSIRDRARQPQHF
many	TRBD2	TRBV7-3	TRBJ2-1	TGTGCCAGCAGCTTATCACTAGCGGGAACCTACAATGAGCAGTTCTTC	CASSLSLAGTYNEQFF
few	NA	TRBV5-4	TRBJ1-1	TGTGCCAGCAGCAGCGGGGAAAGGAACACTGAAGCTTTCTTT	CASSSGERNTEAFF
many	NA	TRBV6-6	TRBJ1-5	TGTGCCAGCATAAAGGCCCCGTATCAGCCCCAGCATTTT	CASIKAPYQPQHF
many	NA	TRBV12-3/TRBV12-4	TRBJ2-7	TGTGCCAGCAGTTTATTTAGCCCCTACGAGCAGTACTTC	CASSLFSPYEQYF
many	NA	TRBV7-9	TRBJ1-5	TGTGCCAGCAGCTTAGAAGGGCAGGTCAATCAGCCCCAGCATTTT	CASSLEGQVNQPQHF
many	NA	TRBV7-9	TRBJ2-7	TGTGCCAGCAGCCGCCTTCTCACGGGGACCGAGCAGTACTTC	CASSRLLTGTEQYF
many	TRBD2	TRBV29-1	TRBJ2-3	TGCAGCGTCGCGGCACCTTTAGCGGGGCTCTCAGATACGCAGTATTTT	CSVAAPLAGLSDTQYF
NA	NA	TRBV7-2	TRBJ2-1	TGTGCCAGCAGCCAGACGGCAGGGAGGAGTGAGCAGTTCTTC	CASSQTAGRSEQFF
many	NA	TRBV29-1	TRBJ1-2	TGCAGCGTTGAAGGTTGGGGGCCGGGCAACGGGAATGGCTACACCTTC	CSVEGWGPGNGNGYTF
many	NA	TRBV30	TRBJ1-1	TGTGCCTGGAGTTCTCGGGACTGGGGGAACACTGAAGCTTTCTTT	CAWSSRDWGNTEAFF
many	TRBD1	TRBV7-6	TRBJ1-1	TGTGCCAGCAGCGGGGACAGGGTCACTGAAGCTTTCTTT	CASSGDRVTEAFF
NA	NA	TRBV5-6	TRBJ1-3	TGTGCCAGCAGCTTGGTCCCAGACTCTGAAAACACCATATATTTT	CASSLVPDSENTIYF
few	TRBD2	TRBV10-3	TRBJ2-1	TGTGCCATCAGTGAGTCGAACAGCGGGAGGGTCTATGAGCAGTTCTTC	CAISESNSGRVYEQFF
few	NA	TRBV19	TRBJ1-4	TGTGCCAGTAGTCCCCCCGACGGCTATAATGAAAAACTGTTTTTT	CASSPPDGYNEKLFF
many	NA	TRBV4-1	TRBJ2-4	TGCGCCAGCAGCCAAGTACAGCTAGCCAAAAACATTCAGTACTTC	CASSQVQLAKNIQYF
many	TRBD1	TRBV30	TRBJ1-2	TGTGCCTGGGGAAGCCCGGACAGGGGGCTTTACTATGGCTACACCTTC	CAWGSPDRGLYYGYTF
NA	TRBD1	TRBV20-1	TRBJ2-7	TGCAGAGCTAAGGGCTTCCGGGACAGTCAAGAGCAGTACTTC	CRAKGFRDSQEQYF
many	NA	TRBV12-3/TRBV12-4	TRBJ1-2	TGTGCCAGCAGTTTCCGACGGGCTAACTATGGCTACACCTTC	CASSFRRANYGYTF
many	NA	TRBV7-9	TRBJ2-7	TGTGCCAGCAGCTTATACCACCAGCGCGGGGAGCAGTACTTC	CASSLYHQRGEQYF
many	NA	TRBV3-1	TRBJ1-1	TGTGCCAGCAGCTTCCAGACAGACACTGAAGCTTTCTTT	CASSFQTDTEAFF
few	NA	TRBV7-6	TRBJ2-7	TGTGCCAGCAGCTTAAGTAACCGGTACGAGCAGTACTTC	CASSLSNRYEQYF
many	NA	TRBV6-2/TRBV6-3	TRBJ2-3	TGTGCCAGCAGTTACTCCTCGGGTAGCTCAGATACGCAGTATTTT	CASSYSSGSSDTQYF
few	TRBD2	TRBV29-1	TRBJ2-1	TGCAGCGTTGAAGGGTTAGCGGGAGCATCCTACAATGAGCAGTTCTTC	CSVEGLAGASYNEQFF
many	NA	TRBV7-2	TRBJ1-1	TGTGCCAGCAGCTTGATGGCGAGGTCCACTGAAGCTTTCTTT	CASSLMARSTEAFF
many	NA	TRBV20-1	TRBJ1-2	TGCAGTGCTCCCTCGGGGGGCTGGGTAGCTAACTATGGCTACACCTTC	CSAPSGGWVANYGYTF
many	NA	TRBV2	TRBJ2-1	TGTGCCAGCAGTGGGTACAATGAGCAGTTCTTC	CASSGYNEQFF
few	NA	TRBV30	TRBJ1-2	TGTGCCTGGAAGTCGTCCTCCTATGGCTACACCTTC	CAWKSSSYGYTF
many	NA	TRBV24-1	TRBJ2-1	TGTGCCACCAGTGGCTGGCGAGGAAGCATAACTCGGAACAATGAGCAGTTCTTC	CATSGWRGSITRNNEQFF
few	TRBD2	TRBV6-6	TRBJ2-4	TGTGCCAGCAGATCCGGGACTAGGGCAAACATTCAGTACTTC	CASRSGTRANIQYF
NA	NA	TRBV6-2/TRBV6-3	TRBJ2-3	TGTGCCAGCAGCCTCTTAACAGATACGCAGTATTTT	CASSLLTDTQYF
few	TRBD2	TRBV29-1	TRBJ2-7	TGCAGCGCCCTTGGGACTAGCGGGAGGACGAGCTACGAGCAGTACTTC	CSALGTSGRTSYEQYF
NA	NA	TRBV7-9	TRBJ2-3	TGTGCCAGCAGCTCGGATCGTTTT	CASSSDRF
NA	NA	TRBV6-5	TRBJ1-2	TGTGCCAGCAGCGAGGGACAAATTAACTATGGCTACACCTTC	CASSEGQINYGYTF
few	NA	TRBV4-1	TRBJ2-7	TGCGCCAGCAGCCAAGATCCCTACCTAACTAGGGCTGTCTACGAGCAGTACTTC	CASSQDPYLTRAVYEQYF
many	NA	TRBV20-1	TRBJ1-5	TGCAGTGCCGGTACCCACGGGAGCAATCAGCCCCAGCATTTT	CSAGTHGSNQPQHF